This section outlines one T cell receptor beta chain sequence together with its context. Its cognate antigen is unknown. These data originate in a study of response to subunit inactivated influenza vaccine. V dropped 2 bases and J dropped 7 bases, with 14 bases sitting between them. Germline V gives CDR1 SEHNR, CDR2 FQNEAQ (reference sequence). This CDR3 spans 14 amino acids. TCRdb re-called the RT-PCR reads with MiXCR, one entry per CDR3 protein. The data hold 750,000 to 850,000 distinct CDR3 sequences, with less than 20% observed a single time. The study's findings and limits: There was a suggestion from the authors that each seasonal influenza vaccination recruits few new T cells.

This receptor was identified in a man in his forties or fifties who received an inactivated influenza vaccine. The gene calls are TRBV7-9 and TRBJ1-1; D gene unclear. The sequencing used PBMCs from blood, collected 4 to 6 days after vaccination. The CDR3 DNA reads TGTGCCAGCAGCTTAAACGGACTAGCGGGTGAAGCTTTCTTT. Encoded protein: CASSLNGLAGEAFF.